Included here is one TCR beta chain sequence, with context. The target antigen is unknown. The sample belongs to a study of T cell clonotyping in hematopoietic cell transplantation. The time point denotes: recipient sample about 28 days before transplant, after cytoreduction. Study-level findings and limits: CD4 and CD8 repertoire contributions could not be separated without sorting. Pathologically expanded recipient clonotypes increased progressively from day 30 to day 180 as diversity fell.

TCRdb keeps only in-frame clones here, not all; method: immunoSEQ multiplex PCR. Of 30,000 to 40,000 clones in the sample, roughly 94% are singletons; the top ten hold 1.5% to 2%. This CDR3 comprises 15 residues. Germline trimming cut 4 bases from V and 5 bases from J; bases unmatched to any gene: 8. Germline CDR1 is SGHRS and CDR2 is YFSETQ. The sequencing used peripheral blood mononuclear cells, collected before stem cell transplant. This receptor was obtained from a man aged 40-49 years with chronic myeloid leukemia. Some clones in this sample may be carry-over from other donors' samples. This chain connects TRBV5-1 to TRBJ1-3, with 8 bases identical to TRBD1. The CDR3 loop reads CASSVQGEGRNTIYF. In nucleotides, the CDR3 is TGCGCCAGCAGCGTACAGGGGGAAGGTAGAAACACCATATATTTT.